This T cell receptor (beta chain) is drawn from a study of beta chain features in type 1 diabetes. Study-level findings and limits: TCRB CDR3 length was moderately but significantly reduced in all four CD4+ subsets of Type 1 diabetes patients. The study left unresolved whether HLA type influences TCRB rearrangement. High-TCR-expressing cells could be over-represented by cDNA sequencing. For patients and controls alike, PCR might favor shorter templates to the same degree.

This clone appeared a few times. The antigen remains unidentified. Sorted populations all had greater than 95% purity. Sequenced material consisted of expressed TCRB transcripts (all of the isolated RNA was reverse transcribed). The table came from immunoSEQ multiplex PCR; TCRdb's copy has only in-frame clones and leaves some out. The sample holds some 350,000 clones; around an eighth are singletons and the top ten take roughly 0.015%. The source material was naive CD4+ T cells from blood. This clonotype was sampled from a woman under 30 with type 1 diabetes.

The CDR3 DNA follows: TGTGCCAGTAGTATATCCACTCCCAACTCCTACAATGAGCAGTTCTTC. Protein sequence: CASSISTPNSYNEQFF. This chain joins TRBV19 and TRBJ2-1; D is undetermined. The CDR3 loop spans 16 amino acids. The germline V gene has CDR1 LNHDA and CDR2 SQIVND (reference sequence). Trimming took 2 bases from V and 0 from J, leaving 11 bases between them.